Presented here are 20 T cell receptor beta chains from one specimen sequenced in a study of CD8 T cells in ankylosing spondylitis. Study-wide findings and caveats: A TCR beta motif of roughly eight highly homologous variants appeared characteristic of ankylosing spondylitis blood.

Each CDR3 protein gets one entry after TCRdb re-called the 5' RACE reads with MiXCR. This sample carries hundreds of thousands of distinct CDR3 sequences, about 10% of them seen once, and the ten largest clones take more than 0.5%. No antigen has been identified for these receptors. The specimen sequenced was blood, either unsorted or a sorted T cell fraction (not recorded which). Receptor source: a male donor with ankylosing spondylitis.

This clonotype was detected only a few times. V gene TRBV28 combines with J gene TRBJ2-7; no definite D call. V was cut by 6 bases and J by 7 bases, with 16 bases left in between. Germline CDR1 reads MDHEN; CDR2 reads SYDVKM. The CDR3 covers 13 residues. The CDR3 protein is CASRATLPGEQYF. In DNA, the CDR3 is TGTGCCAGCAGGGCTACCCTCCCCGGGGAGCAGTACTTC.

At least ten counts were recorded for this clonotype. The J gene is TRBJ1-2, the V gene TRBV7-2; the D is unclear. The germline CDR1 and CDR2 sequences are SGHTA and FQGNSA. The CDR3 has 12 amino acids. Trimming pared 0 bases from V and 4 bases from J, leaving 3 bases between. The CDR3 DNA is TGTGCCAGCAGCTTAGCGTTCTATGGCTACACCTTC. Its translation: CASSLAFYGYTF.

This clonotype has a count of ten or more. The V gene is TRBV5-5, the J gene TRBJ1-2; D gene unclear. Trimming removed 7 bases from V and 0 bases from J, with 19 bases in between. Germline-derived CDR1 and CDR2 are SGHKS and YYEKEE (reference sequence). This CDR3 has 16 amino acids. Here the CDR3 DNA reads TGTGCCAGCGTGACGAGGGCAGGCCACGCTAACTATGGCTACACCTTC. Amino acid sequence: CASVTRAGHANYGYTF.

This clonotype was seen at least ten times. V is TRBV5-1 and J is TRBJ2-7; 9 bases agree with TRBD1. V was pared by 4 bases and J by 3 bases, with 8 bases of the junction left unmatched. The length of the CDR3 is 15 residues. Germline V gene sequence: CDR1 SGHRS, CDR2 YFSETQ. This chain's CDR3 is CASSTGSTGGYEQYF. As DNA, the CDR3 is TGCGCCAGCAGCACAGGCTCGACAGGGGGCTACGAGCAGTACTTC.

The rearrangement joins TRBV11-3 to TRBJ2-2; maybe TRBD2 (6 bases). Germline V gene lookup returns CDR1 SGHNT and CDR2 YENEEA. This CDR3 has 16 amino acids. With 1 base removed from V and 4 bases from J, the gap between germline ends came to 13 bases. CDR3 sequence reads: CASSLGWGDVTGELFF. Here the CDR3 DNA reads TGTGCCAGCAGCTTAGGTTGGGGGGACGTCACCGGGGAGCTGTTTTTT.

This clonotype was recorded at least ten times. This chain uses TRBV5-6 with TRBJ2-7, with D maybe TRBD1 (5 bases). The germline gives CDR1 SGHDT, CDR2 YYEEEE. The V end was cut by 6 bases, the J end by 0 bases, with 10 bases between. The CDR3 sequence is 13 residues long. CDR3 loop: CASTRVLSYEQYF. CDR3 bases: TGTGCCAGCACCAGGGTCCTCTCCTACGAGCAGTACTTC.

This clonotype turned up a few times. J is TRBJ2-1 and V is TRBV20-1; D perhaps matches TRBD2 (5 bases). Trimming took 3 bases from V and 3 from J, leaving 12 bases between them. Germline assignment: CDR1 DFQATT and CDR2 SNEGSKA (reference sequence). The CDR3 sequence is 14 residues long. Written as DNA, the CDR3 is TGCAGTGCTAGCCCAGACTACCTCTACAATGAGCAGTTCTTC. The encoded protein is CSASPDYLYNEQFF.

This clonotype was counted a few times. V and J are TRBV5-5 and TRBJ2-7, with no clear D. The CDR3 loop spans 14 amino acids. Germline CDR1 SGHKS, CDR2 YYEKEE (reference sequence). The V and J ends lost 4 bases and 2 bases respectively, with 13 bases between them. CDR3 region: CASSPASHTYEQYF. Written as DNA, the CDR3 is TGTGCCAGCAGCCCTGCCTCTCACACCTACGAGCAGTACTTC.

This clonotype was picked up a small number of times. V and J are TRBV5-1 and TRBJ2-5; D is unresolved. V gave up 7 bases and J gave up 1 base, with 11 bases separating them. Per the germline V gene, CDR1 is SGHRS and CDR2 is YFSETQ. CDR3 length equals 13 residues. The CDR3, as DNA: TGCGCCAGCGGTCCCGGGTCCCAAGAGACCCAGTACTTC. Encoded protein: CASGPGSQETQYF.

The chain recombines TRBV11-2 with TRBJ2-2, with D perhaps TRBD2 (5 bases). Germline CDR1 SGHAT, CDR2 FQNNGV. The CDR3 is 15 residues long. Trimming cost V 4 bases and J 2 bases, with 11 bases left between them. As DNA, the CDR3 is TGTGCCAGCAGCTCAGTTAGCGCTAACACCGGGGAGCTGTTTTTT. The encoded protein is CASSSVSANTGELFF.

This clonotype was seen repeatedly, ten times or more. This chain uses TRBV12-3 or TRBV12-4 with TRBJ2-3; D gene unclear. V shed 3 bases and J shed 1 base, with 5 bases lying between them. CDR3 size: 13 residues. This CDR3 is CASSFGRTDTQYF. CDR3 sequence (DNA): TGTGCCAGCAGTTTCGGCCGCACAGATACGCAGTATTTT.

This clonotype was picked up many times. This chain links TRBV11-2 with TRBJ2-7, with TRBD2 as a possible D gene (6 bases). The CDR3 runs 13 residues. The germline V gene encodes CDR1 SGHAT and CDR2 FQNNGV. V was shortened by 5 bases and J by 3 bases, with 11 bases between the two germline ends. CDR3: CASSLGTYYEQYF. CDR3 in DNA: TGTGCCAGCAGCCTCGGGACTTACTACGAGCAGTACTTC.

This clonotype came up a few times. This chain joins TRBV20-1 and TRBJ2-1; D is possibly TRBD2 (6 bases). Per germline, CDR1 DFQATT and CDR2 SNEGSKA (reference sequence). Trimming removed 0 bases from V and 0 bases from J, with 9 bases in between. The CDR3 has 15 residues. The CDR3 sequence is CSAREGSGSYNEQFF. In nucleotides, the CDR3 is TGCAGTGCTAGAGAGGGTAGCGGCTCCTACAATGAGCAGTTCTTC.

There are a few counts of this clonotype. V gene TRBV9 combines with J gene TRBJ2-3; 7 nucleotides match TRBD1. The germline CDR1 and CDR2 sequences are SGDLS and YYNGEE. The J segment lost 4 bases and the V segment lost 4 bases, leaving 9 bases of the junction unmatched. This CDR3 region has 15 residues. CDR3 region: CASSSKTGYPDTQYF. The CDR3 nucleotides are TGTGCCAGCAGCTCAAAGACAGGGTACCCAGATACGCAGTATTTT.

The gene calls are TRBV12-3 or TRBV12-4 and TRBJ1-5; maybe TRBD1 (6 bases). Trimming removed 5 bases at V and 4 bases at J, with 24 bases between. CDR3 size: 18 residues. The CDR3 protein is CASSTIQHRVEENQPQHF. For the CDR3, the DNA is TGTGCCAGCAGTACAATTCAGCACAGGGTCGAAGAGAATCAGCCCCAGCATTTT.

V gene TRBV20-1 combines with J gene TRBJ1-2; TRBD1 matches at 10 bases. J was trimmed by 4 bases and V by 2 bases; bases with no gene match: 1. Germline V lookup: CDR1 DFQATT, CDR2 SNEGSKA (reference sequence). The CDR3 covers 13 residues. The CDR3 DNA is TGCAGTGCTAGACGGACAGGGGGCTATGGCTACACCTTC. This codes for CSARRTGGYGYTF.

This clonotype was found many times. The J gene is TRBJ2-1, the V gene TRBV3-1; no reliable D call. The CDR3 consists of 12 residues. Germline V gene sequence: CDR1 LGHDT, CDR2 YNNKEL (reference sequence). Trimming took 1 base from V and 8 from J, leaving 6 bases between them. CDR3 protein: CASSQVEDEQFF. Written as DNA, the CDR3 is TGTGCCAGCAGCCAAGTCGAAGATGAGCAGTTCTTC.

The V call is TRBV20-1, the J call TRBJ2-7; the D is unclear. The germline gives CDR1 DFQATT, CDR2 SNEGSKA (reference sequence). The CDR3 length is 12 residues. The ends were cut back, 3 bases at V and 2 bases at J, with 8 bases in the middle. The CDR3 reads CSASPSTYEQYF. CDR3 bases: TGCAGTGCTAGCCCCAGTACCTACGAGCAGTACTTC.

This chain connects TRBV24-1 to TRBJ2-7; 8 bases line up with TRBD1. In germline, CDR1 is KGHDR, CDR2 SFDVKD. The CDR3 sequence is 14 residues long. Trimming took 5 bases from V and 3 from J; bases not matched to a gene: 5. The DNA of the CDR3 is TGTGCCACCAGTGTAGGACAGGGCGACTACGAGCAGTACTTC. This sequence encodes CATSVGQGDYEQYF.

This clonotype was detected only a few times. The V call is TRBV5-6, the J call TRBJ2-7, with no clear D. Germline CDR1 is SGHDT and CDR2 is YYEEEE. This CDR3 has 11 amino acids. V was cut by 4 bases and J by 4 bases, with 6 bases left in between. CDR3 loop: CASSNDYEQYF. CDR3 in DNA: TGTGCCAGCAGCAATGATTACGAGCAGTACTTC.